A selection of T cell receptor beta chains follows, all from one sample in a study of graft-versus-host responses after intestinal transplantation. Some clones are missing from TCRdb's copy, which holds only in-frame ones; the method was immunoSEQ multiplex PCR. The sample lists over 20,000 clones; under 50% were seen once. Material: alloreactive CD4+ T cells from a mixed lymphocyte reaction culture, obtained before intestinal transplant. The receptors here all came from a human patient who received an intestinal transplant. CDR3s leave out the opening cysteine and the closing phenylalanine or tryptophan. Fields, in order: V gene, D gene, clone size, J gene, CDR3 protein. A D gene is named only where the DNA matches it firmly. Size is omitted from some rows. Given values are once, few, many or a class for expanded clones.

V gene: TRBV19
D gene: TRBD1
clone size: NA
J gene: TRBJ1-6
CDR3 protein: ASSIAGTGNSPLH

V gene: TRBV19
D gene: NA
clone size: few
J gene: TRBJ1-5
CDR3 protein: ASSRAMGAKGNQPQH

V gene: TRBV5-1
D gene: NA
clone size: few
J gene: TRBJ1-1
CDR3 protein: ASSIRVNTEAF

V gene: TRBV11-2
D gene: TRBD1
clone size: NA
J gene: TRBJ1-4
CDR3 protein: ASSLGQGFNEKLF

V gene: TRBV11-2
D gene: TRBD2
clone size: few
J gene: TRBJ2-5
CDR3 protein: ASSAQLAGGRQETQY

V gene: TRBV29-1
D gene: TRBD2
clone size: NA
J gene: TRBJ2-1
CDR3 protein: SVEWGGLVGLYNEQF

V gene: TRBV7-3
D gene: NA
clone size: once
J gene: TRBJ2-1
CDR3 protein: ASSLSSSSGNEQF

V gene: TRBV9
D gene: NA
clone size: NA
J gene: TRBJ1-2
CDR3 protein: ASSVGTVINYGYT

V gene: TRBV7-9
D gene: NA
clone size: NA
J gene: TRBJ1-1
CDR3 protein: ASSFARAGEAF

V gene: TRBV9
D gene: TRBD1
clone size: NA
J gene: TRBJ1-5
CDR3 protein: ASSEGQGSLNQPQH

V gene: TRBV9
D gene: TRBD1
clone size: NA
J gene: TRBJ2-3
CDR3 protein: ASSVVEGADTQY

V gene: TRBV27
D gene: TRBD2
clone size: few
J gene: TRBJ2-7
CDR3 protein: ASSFLSGGPYEQY

V gene: TRBV10-3
D gene: TRBD2
clone size: NA
J gene: TRBJ2-1
CDR3 protein: AIRGTSGGQSSYNEQF

V gene: TRBV18
D gene: TRBD1
clone size: NA
J gene: TRBJ2-3
CDR3 protein: ASSPLYRGVDTQY

V gene: TRBV5-8
D gene: NA
clone size: NA
J gene: TRBJ1-2
CDR3 protein: ASSRDTNYGYT

V gene: TRBV6-5
D gene: TRBD1
clone size: NA
J gene: TRBJ1-2
CDR3 protein: ASRTGPNYGYT

V gene: TRBV29-1
D gene: TRBD1
clone size: NA
J gene: TRBJ1-1
CDR3 protein: SVGRTGTNTEAF

V gene: TRBV2
D gene: TRBD1
clone size: NA
J gene: TRBJ1-3
CDR3 protein: ASQGAYSGNTIY

V gene: TRBV6-1
D gene: TRBD1
clone size: few
J gene: TRBJ1-4
CDR3 protein: ASSRQGSEKLF

V gene: TRBV11-2
D gene: NA
clone size: NA
J gene: TRBJ1-1
CDR3 protein: ASSLGGLNTEAF

V gene: TRBV5-1
D gene: NA
clone size: NA
J gene: TRBJ1-1
CDR3 protein: ASSAGTGMNTEAF

V gene: TRBV5-1
D gene: TRBD2
clone size: NA
J gene: TRBJ2-5
CDR3 protein: ASSSTPQTSRETQY

V gene: TRBV11-3
D gene: TRBD2
clone size: NA
J gene: TRBJ2-1
CDR3 protein: ASSLTSANNEQF

V gene: TRBV18
D gene: NA
clone size: few
J gene: TRBJ2-7
CDR3 protein: ASSPMRVTHEQY

V gene: TRBV5-1
D gene: TRBD1
clone size: few
J gene: TRBJ1-4
CDR3 protein: ASSADRDNEKLF

V gene: TRBV7-3
D gene: TRBD1
clone size: few
J gene: TRBJ2-2
CDR3 protein: ASSLGTGVTGELF

V gene: TRBV5-8
D gene: NA
clone size: NA
J gene: TRBJ1-2
CDR3 protein: ASSLAAGYT

V gene: TRBV9
D gene: TRBD2
clone size: NA
J gene: TRBJ2-1
CDR3 protein: ASSPQARGTNNEQF

V gene: TRBV5-1
D gene: NA
clone size: NA
J gene: TRBJ2-3
CDR3 protein: ASRASATDTQY

V gene: TRBV5-8
D gene: NA
clone size: NA
J gene: TRBJ1-1
CDR3 protein: ASSSGHLMNTEAF

V gene: TRBV12-5
D gene: TRBD2
clone size: NA
J gene: TRBJ2-1
CDR3 protein: ASGLVRGGYNEQF

V gene: TRBV30
D gene: TRBD1
clone size: NA
J gene: TRBJ1-1
CDR3 protein: AWRGQGAGNTEAF

V gene: TRBV2
D gene: NA
clone size: few
J gene: TRBJ2-7
CDR3 protein: ASSFLGPYEQY

V gene: TRBV18
D gene: TRBD2
clone size: few
J gene: TRBJ2-2
CDR3 protein: ASSLSTTSAGTGELF

V gene: TRBV6-5
D gene: NA
clone size: medium-sized
J gene: TRBJ1-6
CDR3 protein: ASSLYRGPLSPLH

V gene: TRBV27
D gene: TRBD1
clone size: few
J gene: TRBJ2-1
CDR3 protein: ASSHRDRVNEQF

V gene: TRBV7-9
D gene: TRBD1
clone size: medium-sized
J gene: TRBJ1-5
CDR3 protein: ASSLLRVRGKYSNQPQH

V gene: TRBV18
D gene: TRBD2
clone size: NA
J gene: TRBJ2-7
CDR3 protein: ASSLERGPYEQY

V gene: TRBV9
D gene: TRBD2
clone size: few
J gene: TRBJ2-1
CDR3 protein: ASSVVLAGGPGEQF

V gene: TRBV7-2
D gene: NA
clone size: NA
J gene: TRBJ2-1
CDR3 protein: ASSWGGSYNEQF